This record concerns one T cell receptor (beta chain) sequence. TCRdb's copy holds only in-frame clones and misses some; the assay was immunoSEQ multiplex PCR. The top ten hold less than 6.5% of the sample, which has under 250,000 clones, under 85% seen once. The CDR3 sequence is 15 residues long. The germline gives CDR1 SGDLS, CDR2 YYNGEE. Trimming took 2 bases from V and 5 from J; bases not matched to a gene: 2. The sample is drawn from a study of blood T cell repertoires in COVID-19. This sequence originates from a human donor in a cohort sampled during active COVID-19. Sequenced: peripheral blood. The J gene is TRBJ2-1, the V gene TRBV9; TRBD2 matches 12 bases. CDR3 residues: CASSVRTSGDNEQFF. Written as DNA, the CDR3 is TGTGCCAGCAGCGTGAGGACTAGCGGGGACAATGAGCAGTTCTTC.